The 14 T cell receptor beta chains listed next were all sequenced from one sample in a study of cytomegalovirus exposure and HLA in healthy donors (dated by TCRdb to about 2017). The library was prepared using the immunoSEQ multiplex PCR assay. The multiplex PCR relied on a mix of 60 forward primers for TCR Vbeta segments and 13 reverse primers for TCR Jbeta segments. Not all clones reach the TCRdb copy of this immuneACCESS table, which keeps in-frame sequences only. Checked studies attribute under half of the gap to unresolved V genes and leave the rest unexplained. The sample table contains 150,000 to 200,000 clones; only one count was recorded for around 77% of them. Jointly, the top ten make up approximately 3.4% of the sample. The specimen sequenced was PBMCs. Receptors were obtained from a female donor in good health and CMV-seronegative.

The V call is TRBV10-3, the J call TRBJ2-5, with 7 nucleotides matching TRBD1. The DNA end is more similar to TRBJ2-7, so the J call may be wrong. CDR1 is ENHRY, CDR2 SYGVKD, per germline. This CDR3 is 13 amino acids long. The CDR3, as DNA: TGTGCCATCAGTCCCGGGACAGACTACGAGCAGTACTTC. It encodes CAISPGTDYEQYF.

The V call is TRBV6-1, the J call TRBJ1-5, with TRBD1 as a possible D gene (5 bases). The CDR3 spans 14 residues. Germline values: CDR1 MNHNS, CDR2 SASEGT. V dropped 3 bases and J dropped 9 bases, with 15 bases sitting between them. The CDR3 protein is CASSEGQGGRPQHF. For the CDR3, the DNA is TGTGCCAGCAGTGAGGGCCAGGGCGGAAGGCCCCAGCATTTT.

V usage is TRBV19 and J usage is TRBJ2-1; 10 positions match TRBD2. The V gene end was trimmed by 1 base and the J gene end by 5 bases; junction bases not matched to a gene: 8. Germline V gives CDR1 LNHDA, CDR2 SQIVND (reference sequence). The CDR3 runs to 17 residues. This CDR3 reads CASSIGGLAGVDNEQFF. The CDR3 nucleotides read TGTGCCAGTAGTATAGGGGGTCTAGCGGGAGTCGACAATGAGCAGTTCTTC.

The count of this clone is one. The rearrangement links TRBV18 to TRBJ2-7, with 11 bases matching TRBD2. Germline CDR1 KGHSH, CDR2 LQKENI. J lost 0 bases, V lost 2 bases, and 6 bases had no gene match. This CDR3 is 17 amino acids long. This CDR3 is CASSPATSGVGSYEQYF. In DNA, the CDR3 is TGTGCCAGCTCACCAGCGACTAGCGGGGTGGGCTCCTACGAGCAGTACTTC.

This clone has just one count. The gene calls are TRBV13 and TRBJ2-7; 9 bases agree with TRBD1. The length of the CDR3 is 15 residues. With 5 bases clipped from V and 2 bases from J, the junction kept 7 bases outside the gene matches. The germline V gene encodes CDR1 PRHDT and CDR2 FYEKMQ (reference sequence). CDR3 protein: CASSEPGTGTYEQYF. The CDR3, as DNA: TGTGCCAGCAGCGAACCCGGGACAGGGACCTACGAGCAGTACTTC.

V is TRBV25-1 and J is TRBJ2-1; 8 nucleotides agree with TRBD2. Germline-derived CDR1 and CDR2 are MGHDK and SYGVNS. This CDR3 spans 14 amino acids. V lost 1 base to trimming and J lost 12 bases; unmatched junction nucleotides: 8. The CDR3 reads CASSELGTRERQFF. Here the CDR3 DNA reads TGTGCCAGCAGTGAATTAGGGACTAGGGAGCGGCAGTTCTTC.

This clone showed up just a few times. The chain links TRBV6-5 to TRBJ2-1, with TRBD2 matching over 10 bases. The J segment lost 9 bases and the V segment lost 5 bases, leaving 7 bases of the junction unmatched. The CDR3 is made up of 14 amino acids. Germline values: CDR1 MNHEY, CDR2 SVGAGI. CDR3 DNA: TGTGCCAGCAGTCAGCCCGGGACTAGCGTTGAGCAGTTCTTC. Translated: CASSQPGTSVEQFF.

The chain recombines TRBV7-3 with TRBJ2-2, with a possible D match to TRBD2 (6 bases). In germline, CDR1 is SGHTA, CDR2 FQGTGA. This CDR3 region has 17 residues. V lost 0 bases to trimming and J lost 2 bases, with 13 bases between them. The CDR3 DNA sequence: TGTGCCAGCAGCTTAACCTCTGGAGGGGCCAACACCGGGGAGCTGTTTTTT. It translates to CASSLTSGGANTGELFF.

The rearrangement joins TRBV6-5 to TRBJ1-2; TRBD1 matches 8 bases. CDR3 length: 15 residues. Trimming cost V 5 bases and J 7 bases; bases outside gene matches: 12. Germline V CDR1 and CDR2: MNHEY, SVGAGI. CDR3 in amino acids: CASSQSDRGEGGYTF. In nucleotides, the CDR3 is TGTGCCAGCAGTCAGTCTGACAGGGGTGAGGGTGGCTACACCTTC.

The chain combines TRBV2 with TRBJ2-3, with D possibly matching TRBD2 (5 bases). V was clipped by 2 bases and J by 14 bases, with 14 bases between them. The CDR3 runs 12 residues. Germline V gives CDR1 SNHLY, CDR2 FYNNEI. CDR3 in amino acids: CASSETRGVRYF. DNA for the CDR3: TGTGCCAGCAGTGAAACCCGGGGAGTTAGGTATTTT.

The chain combines TRBV5-1 with TRBJ1-3; 7 bases are shared with TRBD1. Germline V gene sequence: CDR1 SGHRS, CDR2 YFSETQ. V lost 0 bases to trimming and J lost 0 bases; unmatched junction nucleotides: 3. The CDR3 sequence is 16 residues long. The CDR3 loop is CASSLAGGNSGNTIYF. CDR3 bases: TGCGCCAGCAGCTTGGCAGGGGGGAACTCTGGAAACACCATATATTTT.

V usage is TRBV5-8 and J usage is TRBJ2-3; 8 nucleotides align to TRBD2. V lost 6 bases to trimming and J lost 4 bases; unmatched junction nucleotides: 7. The CDR3 runs to 14 residues. The germline gives CDR1 SGHTS, CDR2 YDEGEE. The CDR3 loop reads CASISGGPSDTQYF. DNA of the CDR3: TGTGCCAGCATCTCGGGAGGGCCGTCAGATACGCAGTATTTT. The full variable domain, completed using reference TRBV5-8 and TRBJ2-3, is EAGVTQSPTHLIKTRGQQATLRCSPISGHTSVYWYQQALGLGLQFLLWYDEGEERNRGNFPPRFSGRQFPNYSSELNVNALELEDSALYLCASISGGPSDTQYFGPGTRLTVL.

The genes are TRBV28 and TRBJ2-2; 7 nucleotides match TRBD1. The V and J ends lost 7 bases and 6 bases, in that order; junction bases with no gene match: 8. The CDR3 is 14 amino acids. Germline V gene lookup returns CDR1 MDHEN and CDR2 SYDVKM. Here the CDR3 DNA reads TGTGCCAGCATGGGGACAGTAGGCCCCGGGGAGCTGTTTTTT. Protein: CASMGTVGPGELFF.

The rearrangement joins TRBV5-1 to TRBJ1-3, with 10 positions matching TRBD1. The V segment lost 3 bases and the J segment 4 bases; nucleotides outside the gene matches: 7. The CDR3 is made up of 16 amino acids. In germline, CDR1 is SGHRS, CDR2 YFSETQ. CDR3 bases: TGCGCCAGCAGCTCCGGGACAGGGGCGACCGGAAACACCATATATTTT. Protein sequence: CASSSGTGATGNTIYF.